This T cell receptor (beta chain) stems from a study of post-analysis software for immune sequencing data. Concerning this clonotype: The antigen is unknown.

Broader study findings: A significant reduction in normalized Chao1 diversity was observed in multiple sclerosis patients versus controls. Roughly 5 TRBV segments occurring more often in patients than controls included TRBV5-6, TRBV5-1 and TRBV20-1.

cDNA libraries of TCR beta carried unique molecular identifiers. TCRdb re-called the PCR reads through MiXCR, storing one row per CDR3 protein. The data hold 350,000 to 450,000 distinct CDR3 sequences, with approximately 38% observed a single time. The germline V gene encodes CDR1 LGHDT and CDR2 YNNKEL (reference sequence). The CDR3 extends over 16 amino acids. The V end was cut by 0 bases, the J end by 3 bases, with 13 bases between. V usage is TRBV3-1 and J usage is TRBJ2-3; D is undetermined. Sequencing was carried out using blood. This TCR was recovered from a girl between 10 and 17 years old with multiple sclerosis. CDR3 loop: CASSQEGTVPTDTQYF. The CDR3 coding sequence is TGTGCCAGCAGCCAAGAGGGCACGGTCCCTACAGATACGCAGTATTTT.